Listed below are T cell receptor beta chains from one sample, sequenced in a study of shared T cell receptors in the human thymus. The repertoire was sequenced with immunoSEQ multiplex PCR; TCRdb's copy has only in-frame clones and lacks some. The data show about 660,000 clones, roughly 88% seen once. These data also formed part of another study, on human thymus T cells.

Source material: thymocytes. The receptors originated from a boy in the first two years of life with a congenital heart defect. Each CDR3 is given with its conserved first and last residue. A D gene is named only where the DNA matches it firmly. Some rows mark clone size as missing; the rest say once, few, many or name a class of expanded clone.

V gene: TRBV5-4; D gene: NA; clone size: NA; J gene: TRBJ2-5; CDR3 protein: CASSLDGSKTQYF; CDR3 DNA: TGTGCCAGCAGCTTGGACGGGAGCAAGACCCAGTACTTC
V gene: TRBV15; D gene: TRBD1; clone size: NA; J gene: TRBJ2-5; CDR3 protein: CATSSSGQGEETQYF; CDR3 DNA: TGTGCCACCAGCAGCAGTGGACAGGGGGAAGAGACCCAGTACTTC
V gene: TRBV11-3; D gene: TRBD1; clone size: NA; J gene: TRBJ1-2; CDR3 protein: CASSPGNRGRGYGYTF; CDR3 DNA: TGTGCCAGCAGCCCAGGCAACAGGGGGCGCGGCTATGGCTACACCTTC
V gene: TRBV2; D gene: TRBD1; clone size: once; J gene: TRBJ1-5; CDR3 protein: CASSYRGPNQPQHF; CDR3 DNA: TGTGCCAGCAGTTACAGGGGACCCAATCAGCCCCAGCATTTT
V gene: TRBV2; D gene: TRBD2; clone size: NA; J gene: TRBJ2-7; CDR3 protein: CASRLPGLAGPPALLYEQYF; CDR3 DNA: TGTGCCAGCAGGCTCCCGGGACTAGCGGGACCGCCGGCCCTTTTATACGAGCAGTACTTC
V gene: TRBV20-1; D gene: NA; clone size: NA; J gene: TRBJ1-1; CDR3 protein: CSASGEFF; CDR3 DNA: TGCAGTGCTAGTGGGGAGTTCTTT
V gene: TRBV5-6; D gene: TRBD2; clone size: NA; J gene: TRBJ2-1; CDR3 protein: CASSVTTSGNNEQFF; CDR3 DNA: TGTGCCAGCAGCGTGACGACTAGCGGGAACAATGAGCAGTTCTTC
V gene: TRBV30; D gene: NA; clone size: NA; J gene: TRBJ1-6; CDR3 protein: CAWSVRSSYNSPLHF; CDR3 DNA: TGTGCCTGGAGTGTACGTAGCTCCTATAATTCACCCCTCCACTTT
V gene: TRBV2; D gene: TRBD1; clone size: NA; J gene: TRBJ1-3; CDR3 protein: CASSPLTGTGNTIYF; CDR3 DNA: TGTGCCAGCAGTCCCCTGACAGGGACGGGAAACACCATATATTTT
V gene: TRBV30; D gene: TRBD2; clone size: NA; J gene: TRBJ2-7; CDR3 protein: CAWSVPRAGGPGEQYF; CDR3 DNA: TGTGCCTGGAGTGTACCTAGAGCGGGAGGGCCCGGCGAGCAGTACTTC
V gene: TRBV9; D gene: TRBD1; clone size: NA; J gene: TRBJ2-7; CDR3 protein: CASSVGTGPYEQYF; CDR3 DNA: TGTGCCAGCAGCGTTGGGACAGGGCCTTACGAGCAGTACTTC
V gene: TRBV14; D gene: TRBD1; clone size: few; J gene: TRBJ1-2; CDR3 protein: CASSQDGQGVGYTF; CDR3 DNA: TGTGCCAGCAGCCAAGATGGCCAGGGGGTGGGCTACACCTTC
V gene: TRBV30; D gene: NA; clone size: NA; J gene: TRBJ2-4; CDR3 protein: CAWSGESGTRDKNIQYF; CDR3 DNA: TGTGCCTGGAGTGGAGAGAGCGGCACAAGGGACAAAAACATTCAGTACTTC
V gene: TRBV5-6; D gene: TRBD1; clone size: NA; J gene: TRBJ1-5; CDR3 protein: CASSLGRDRSNQPQHF; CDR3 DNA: TGTGCCAGCAGCTTGGGGCGGGACAGAAGCAATCAGCCCCAGCATTTT
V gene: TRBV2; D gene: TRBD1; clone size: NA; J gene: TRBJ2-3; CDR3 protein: CASSSGTAWGYF; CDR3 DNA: TGTGCCAGCAGCTCCGGGACAGCCTGGGGGTATTTT
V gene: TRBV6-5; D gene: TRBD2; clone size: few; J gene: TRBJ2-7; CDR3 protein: CASSYRFTSGSYEQYF; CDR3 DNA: TGTGCCAGCAGTTACAGGTTCACTAGCGGGAGTTACGAGCAGTACTTC
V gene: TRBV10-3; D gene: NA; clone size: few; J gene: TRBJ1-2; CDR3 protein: CAISEDQGNYGYTF; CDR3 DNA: TGTGCCATCAGTGAGGACCAGGGCAACTATGGCTACACCTTC
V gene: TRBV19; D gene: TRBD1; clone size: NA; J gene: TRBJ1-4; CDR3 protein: CASRRRTGENEKLFF; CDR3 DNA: TGTGCCAGTAGAAGACGGACAGGGGAAAATGAAAAACTGTTTTTT
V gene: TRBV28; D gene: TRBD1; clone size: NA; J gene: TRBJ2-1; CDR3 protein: CASSLSIRDSQDNEQFF; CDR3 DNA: TGTGCCAGCAGTTTATCAATCCGGGACAGTCAGGACAATGAGCAGTTCTTC
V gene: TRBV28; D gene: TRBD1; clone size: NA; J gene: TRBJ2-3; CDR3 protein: CASSLTGAKDTQYF; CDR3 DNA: TGTGCCAGCAGCCTGACAGGGGCCAAAGATACGCAGTATTTT
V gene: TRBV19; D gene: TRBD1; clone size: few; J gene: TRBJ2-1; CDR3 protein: CASSRDRDSEQFF; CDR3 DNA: TGTGCCAGTAGTAGAGACAGGGATAGTGAGCAGTTCTTC
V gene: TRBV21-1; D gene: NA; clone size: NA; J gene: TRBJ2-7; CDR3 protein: CASSKARRGLAETYEQYF; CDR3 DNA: TGTGCCAGCAGCAAAGCCCGCCGGGGACTAGCGGAAACCTACGAGCAGTACTTC